The 15 T cell receptor beta chains below come from one sample, sequenced in a study of T cell responses to AZD1222 COVID-19 vaccine. Clones were read by immunoSEQ multiplex PCR, and TCRdb kept only the in-frame ones, dropping some. This table holds 130,000 to 150,000 clones, about 92% found once. The input for sequencing was peripheral blood, taken after recovery from COVID-19. Receptors originate from an adult who had recovered from COVID-19.

This clone occurred a few times. The rearrangement joins TRBV28 to TRBJ1-1, with D perhaps TRBD1 (5 bases). Germline CDR1 reads MDHEN; CDR2 reads SYDVKM. V gave up 6 bases and J gave up 1 base, with 12 bases separating them. The CDR3 extends over 14 amino acids. The CDR3 protein is CASRDPGRNTEAFF. The CDR3 DNA reads as TGTGCCAGCAGGGACCCGGGACGGAACACTGAAGCTTTCTTT.

V and J are TRBV29-1 and TRBJ2-3; 7 nucleotides match TRBD2. The CDR3 extends over 15 amino acids. Germline V gene data show CDR1 as SQVTM and CDR2 as ANQGSEA. The trim removed 6 bases at V and 1 base at J, leaving 10 bases unmatched. DNA for the CDR3: TGCAGCGTGGGGGAGGGAGCGTCAGGCACAGATACGCAGTATTTT. Its protein is CSVGEGASGTDTQYF.

The rearrangement uses TRBV28 and TRBJ2-6; D might be TRBD2 (5 bases). The V end was cut by 6 bases, the J end by 2 bases, with 23 bases between. This CDR3 is built from 19 residues. Germline CDR1 and CDR2: MDHEN and SYDVKM. The CDR3 region has the DNA TGTGCCAGCAGGGTAACCTGGAGGCAGGCCCCCGCTGGGGCCAACGTCCTGACTTTC. This sequence encodes CASRVTWRQAPAGANVLTF.

The chain joins TRBV2 to TRBJ2-7; 10 bases are shared with TRBD1. With V trimmed by 8 bases and J by 5 bases, 12 bases remained unmatched. CDR3 length equals 15 residues. Germline V CDR1 and CDR2: SNHLY, FYNNEI. CDR3 residues: CASALGDRGSHEQYF. CDR3 DNA: TGTGCCAGCGCGTTGGGGGACAGGGGTTCTCACGAGCAGTACTTC.

The rearrangement links TRBV5-1 to TRBJ2-5, with D possibly TRBD1 on 6 matching bases. The CDR3 contains 13 residues. Trimming removed 6 bases from V and 5 bases from J, with 14 bases in between. Germline values: CDR1 SGHRS, CDR2 YFSETQ. The CDR3 region is CASTPTGYETQYF. Written as DNA, the CDR3 is TGCGCCAGCACCCCAACAGGGTATGAGACCCAGTACTTC.

The V gene is TRBV28, the J gene TRBJ2-7, with D tentatively TRBD1 (5 bases). Between the trimmed V and J ends, which lost 2 bases and 2 bases, there was a span of 19 bases. CDR3 length: 17 residues. Germline lookup yields CDR1 MDHEN and CDR2 SYDVKM. Here the CDR3 reads CASSLPFVTEDAYEQYF. In DNA, the CDR3 is TGTGCCAGCAGTTTACCCTTCGTGACAGAAGACGCCTACGAGCAGTACTTC.

This clone occurred a few times. The chain is built from TRBV5-1 and TRBJ1-1; no reliable D call. Germline V gene lookup returns CDR1 SGHRS and CDR2 YFSETQ. V lost 2 bases and J 7 bases, leaving 12 bases between the germline ends. CDR3 length: 13 residues. CDR3: CASSFNGLSEAFF. CDR3 coding DNA: TGCGCCAGCAGCTTCAATGGACTCAGTGAAGCTTTCTTT.

The chain joins TRBV30 to TRBJ1-2; D not resolved. V lost 2 bases and J lost 4, with 5 bases in between. This CDR3 is 11 amino acids long. Germline CDR1 GTSNPN, CDR2 SVGIG (reference sequence). CDR3 coding DNA: TGTGCCTGGAGTCAATCCTATGGCTACACCTTC. Its translation: CAWSQSYGYTF. The full variable domain, with the rest looked up from reference TRBV30 and TRBJ1-2, is SQTIHQWPATLVQPVGSPLSLECTVEGTSNPNLYWYRQAAGRGLQLLFYSVGIGQISSEVPQNLSASRPQDRQFILSSKKLLLSDSGFYLCAWSQSYGYTFGSGTRLTVV.

The V call is TRBV9, the J call TRBJ2-1; 7 bases map to TRBD1. CDR3 length equals 17 residues. V was pared by 3 bases and J by 4 bases, with 13 bases of the junction left unmatched. CDR1 SGDLS and CDR2 YYNGEE come from the germline V gene. As DNA, the CDR3 is TGTGCCAGCAGCGCAGGCAGGGACAGAGAGCTTTACAATGAGCAGTTCTTC. Encoded protein: CASSAGRDRELYNEQFF. Together with reference TRBV9 and TRBJ2-1, the CDR3 gives the full variable domain: DSGVTQTPKHLITATGQRVTLRCSPRSGDLSVYWYQQSLDQGLQFLIQYYNGEERAKGNILERFSAQQFPDLHSELNLSSLELGDSALYFCASSAGRDRELYNEQFFGPGTRLTVL.

The chain combines TRBV27 with TRBJ2-1; D unresolved. V gave up 2 bases and J gave up 6 bases, with 8 bases separating them. The CDR3 has 13 amino acids. CDR1 is MNHEY and CDR2 is SMNVEV in the germline V gene (reference sequence). The CDR3 spells CASSLRVGNEQFF. For the CDR3, the DNA is TGTGCCAGCAGTTTAAGGGTTGGCAATGAGCAGTTCTTC.

The rearrangement joins TRBV11-2 to TRBJ2-5; D is undetermined. Germline CDR1 and CDR2: SGHAT and FQNNGV. V lost 1 base to trimming and J lost 2 bases, with 11 bases between them. CDR3 length equals 15 residues. The DNA of the CDR3 is TGTGCCAGCAGCTTAGTCATATCGACACAAGAGACCCAGTACTTC. Translating gives CASSLVISTQETQYF.

This chain uses TRBV12-3 or TRBV12-4 with TRBJ1-5, with D possibly TRBD1 on 5 matching bases. V gave up 5 bases and J gave up 7 bases, with 12 bases separating them. The CDR3 runs to 13 residues. The CDR3 spells CASSQNRDQPQHF. The CDR3 nucleotides read TGTGCCAGCAGTCAAAACCGGGACCAGCCCCAGCATTTT.

This sequence joins TRBV2 and TRBJ2-7; the match to TRBD1 covers 9 bases. V shed 6 bases and J 0 bases; nucleotides not matched to a gene: 6. CDR1 is SNHLY, CDR2 FYNNEI, per germline. This CDR3 is 15 amino acids long. The CDR3 here is CASRFGTGSSYEQYF. Written as DNA, the CDR3 is TGTGCCAGCAGATTCGGGACAGGGTCCTCCTACGAGCAGTACTTC.

J is TRBJ2-7 and V is TRBV27; D might be TRBD1 (5 bases). The CDR3 runs 15 residues. The V and J ends lost 1 base and 6 bases respectively, with 16 bases between them. Germline loops: CDR1 MNHEY, CDR2 SMNVEV (reference sequence). The CDR3 DNA follows: TGTGCCAGCAGTTTATTTAGCCAGGGAATTCGCGAGCAGTACTTC. It yields the protein CASSLFSQGIREQYF.

The chain has TRBV3-1 (or the pseudogene TRBV3-2) and TRBJ2-7; 10 bases are a match to TRBD2. The V gene end was trimmed by 4 bases and the J gene end by 2 bases; junction bases not matched to a gene: 5. Per germline, CDR1 LGHDT and CDR2 YNNKEL (reference sequence). This CDR3 contains 15 residues. CDR3 bases: TGTGCCAGCAGCCGAGCTAGCGGGAGTGCCTACGAGCAGTACTTC. Translating it yields CASSRASGSAYEQYF.